This T cell receptor (beta chain) stems from a study of cytomegalovirus exposure and HLA in healthy donors. Turning to the study itself: Both the 120 or so validation repertoires and the 550 to 750 first-cohort repertoires used the same platform, as reported by a later analysis.

Measured with immunoSEQ multiplex PCR; TCRdb has only the in-frame clones, and not every one. The data hold about 110,000 clones, with approximately 95% observed a single time. For this clone: What it binds is not known.

CDR3 length: 12 amino acids. Looked up from germline, CDR1 is SQVTM and CDR2 is ANQGSEA. V lost 4 bases and J 5 bases, leaving 12 bases between the germline ends. Study observations and caveats: Most TCR sequences showed up rarely, but some public TCRs showed up in many donors. Among TCR beta chains, those listed as cytomegalovirus-associated numbered approximately 150.

The sequence came from a woman in her late teens or twenties in good health and CMV-seronegative. This chain joins TRBV29-1 and TRBJ2-7; TRBD2 might be the D (5 bases). Material: PBMCs. The CDR3 spells CSVVRGQHEQYF. The CDR3 DNA reads as TGCAGCGTTGTTCGGGGTCAACACGAGCAGTACTTC.